One sample yielded the 10 T cell receptor beta chains listed below, sequenced in a study of radiotherapy plus CTLA-4 blockade in lung cancer. Using immunoSEQ multiplex PCR, the repertoire was profiled, and TCRdb retains in-frame clones only, with some absent. The table records more than 90,000 clones, 80% to 90% of them present only once. Material: peripheral blood, obtained from a patient treated with radiotherapy plus ipilimumab. The receptors shown here come from a human donor with non-small cell lung cancer that progressed on radiotherapy plus ipilimumab.

The chain recombines TRBV27 with TRBJ1-2, with a tentative D call TRBD1 (5 bases). The CDR3 loop spans 14 amino acids. V dropped 2 bases and J dropped 4 bases, with 11 bases sitting between them. From germline, CDR1 is MNHEY and CDR2 SMNVEV (reference sequence). The CDR3 loop is CASSLGRDLYGYTF. The CDR3 coding sequence is TGTGCCAGCAGTTTAGGTCGGGACCTCTATGGCTACACCTTC.

This sequence joins TRBV2 and TRBJ1-2; no clear D gene. V was trimmed by 6 bases and J by 8 bases, leaving 13 bases between them. Germline V gene lookup returns CDR1 SNHLY and CDR2 FYNNEI. The CDR3 loop spans 12 amino acids. The CDR3: CASSLNPVGYTF. The CDR3 region has the DNA TGTGCCAGCAGCCTCAACCCGGTCGGCTACACCTTC.

V usage is TRBV6-1 and J usage is TRBJ1-5; weak D call: TRBD1 (6 bases). This CDR3 is 15 amino acids long. Trimming left V 1 base short and J 2 bases short, with 9 bases between. Germline V gene lookup returns CDR1 MNHNS and CDR2 SASEGT. The CDR3 spells CASSEGGPGNQPQHF. In nucleotides, the CDR3 is TGTGCCAGCAGTGAAGGGGGGCCCGGCAATCAGCCCCAGCATTTT.

This chain connects TRBV6-6 to TRBJ2-3, with D possibly matching TRBD2 (6 bases). V was cut by 6 bases and J by 9 bases, with 16 bases left in between. Germline values: CDR1 MNHNY, CDR2 SVGAGI (reference sequence). CDR3 length equals 13 residues. CDR3 bases: TGTGCCAGCAGGGGGGGTGGGGACCCAACGCAGTATTTT. Residues: CASRGGGDPTQYF.

The chain carries TRBV7-3 and TRBJ2-7; the match to TRBD2 covers 9 bases. CDR3 length equals 15 residues. V shed 5 bases and J 11 bases; nucleotides not matched to a gene: 16. CDR1 and CDR2 from the germline V gene are SGHTA and FQGTGA. The CDR3 region is CASSPSPESGGSKYF. The CDR3, as DNA: TGTGCCAGCAGCCCCTCCCCTGAAAGCGGGGGGTCGAAGTACTTC.

The V gene is TRBV6-1, the J gene TRBJ1-1; D gene unclear. The germline CDR1 and CDR2 sequences are MNHNS and SASEGT. The length of the CDR3 is 13 residues. Trimming shortened V by 5 bases and J by 1 base, and 8 bases separated the two germline ends. The CDR3 reads CASSSPGNTEAFF. The CDR3 bases are TGTGCCAGCAGTTCCCCAGGGAACACTGAAGCTTTCTTT.

The chain employs TRBV2 and TRBJ1-2; 7 bases are a match to TRBD1. Germline CDR1 and CDR2: SNHLY and FYNNEI. J gave up 6 bases and V 9 bases, and 10 bases lay outside the gene matches. The CDR3 covers 13 residues. This CDR3 is CASGVDRDNGYTF. CDR3 bases: TGTGCCAGTGGGGTCGACAGGGATAATGGCTACACCTTC.

This clone showed up just once. The V call is TRBV18, the J call TRBJ2-5; unclear D gene. The V end was cut by 3 bases, the J end by 7 bases, with 12 bases between. Germline V gives CDR1 KGHSH, CDR2 LQKENI. The CDR3 covers 13 residues. The CDR3 sequence is CASSPNPKGTQYF. As DNA, the CDR3 is TGTGCCAGCTCACCGAACCCTAAGGGGACCCAGTACTTC.

J is TRBJ2-2 and V is TRBV21-1. TRBV21-1 is described as a pseudogene. The CDR3 consists of 16 residues. The DNA of the CDR3 is TGTGCCAGCAGCAAAGACAAGGGACCTTACACCGGGGAGCTGTTTTTT. It translates to CASSKDKGPYTGELFF.

The chain recombines TRBV9 with TRBJ1-3, with a possible D match to TRBD1 (5 bases). CDR3 length: 14 residues. Trimming left V 0 bases short and J 2 bases short, with 6 bases between. Per the germline V gene, CDR1 is SGDLS and CDR2 is YYNGEE. The CDR3 is CASSVVGAGNTIYF. CDR3 coding DNA: TGTGCCAGCAGCGTAGTGGGGGCTGGAAACACCATATATTTT.